This TCR beta chain was captured in a study of shared clonotypes between healthy human individuals. For the study at large: The cohort had a couple of women and a few men, ages 18 to 49.

Adult donors, all healthy and HIV-negative, had no recent acute infections or vaccinations. Sequenced by immunoSEQ multiplex PCR; TCRdb stores in-frame clones only, minus some. The sample contains about 680,000 clones, 73% of which appear only once. Study observations and caveats: Naive subsets tended to show greater estimated richness than memory subsets. The authors sampled blood alone, and tissue repertoires likely differ.

After removal of 5 bases from V and 4 bases from J, the junction contained 7 bases not matched to a gene. CDR1 SGHAT and CDR2 FQNNGV come from the germline V gene. This CDR3 is 14 amino acids long. A remark on this clone: The antigen is not known.

This chain connects TRBV11-2 to TRBJ1-2; 7 nucleotides align to TRBD1. The TCR was taken from a young woman in good health. Sequences were obtained from memory CD4+ T cells sorted from blood. Subset noted: CD45RA-negative fraction. CDR3: CASSPSDRAYGYTF. In nucleotides, the CDR3 is TGTGCCAGCAGCCCCTCCGACAGGGCCTATGGCTACACCTTC.